Below, 16 T cell receptor beta chains from the same sample are listed, as sequenced in a study of a mutant IDH1 vaccine in newly diagnosed glioma (dated by TCRdb to the early 2020s). The intended sense of this specimen's time point label: week 5, during vaccination. Every vaccine dose consisted of 300 ug of a 20-mer mutant IDH1 peptide in Montanide, administered subcutaneously together with topical imiquimod. These TCRs' antigens remain unknown. The library came from the immunoSEQ multiplex PCR assay. TCRdb retrieved this table from immuneACCESS and kept in-frame rearrangements only. Not all clones are present; in checked studies, unresolved V genes account for under half, and no reason is known for the remainder. Recorded for this sample are tens of thousands of clones; about four fifths of them occurred a single time. Together, the top ten hold around 5.9% of the sample. Sequencing was performed on PBMCs, taken from a glioma patient whose treatment included an IDH1 peptide vaccine. The origin of the receptors is a man aged 35 to 55 with glioma.

The chain recombines TRBV15 with TRBJ2-1; maybe TRBD2 (6 bases). Deletions cut 0 bases from V and 0 bases from J, with 12 bases between. Per germline, CDR1 LNHNV and CDR2 YYDKDF (reference sequence). This CDR3 contains 17 residues. In DNA form, the CDR3 reads TGTGCCACCAGCAGAGACTCCGGGACTCTCTCCTACAATGAGCAGTTCTTC. Translated: CATSRDSGTLSYNEQFF.

The chain joins TRBV7-9 to TRBJ1-5; D remains ambiguous. Trimming took off 2 bases at V and 4 bases at J, with 9 bases between the two ends. The CDR3 is 14 residues long. Per the germline V gene, CDR1 is SEHNR and CDR2 is FQNEAQ (reference sequence). The CDR3 bases are TGTGCCAGCAGCTTACGGTCCGAGAATCAGCCCCAGCATTTT. Translating gives CASSLRSENQPQHF.

The chain combines TRBV9 with TRBJ1-6; D may be TRBD1 (5 bases). This CDR3 spans 15 amino acids. The germline CDR1 and CDR2 sequences are SGDLS and YYNGEE. Trimming left V 0 bases short and J 6 bases short, with 10 bases between. This CDR3 reads CASSVVGAGNSPLHF. The CDR3 bases are TGTGCCAGCAGCGTAGTAGGGGCAGGTAATTCACCCCTCCACTTT.

The V call is TRBV10-3, the J call TRBJ1-3, with D unresolved. Trimming pared 10 bases from V and 2 bases from J, leaving 9 bases between. This CDR3 region has 12 residues. Germline loops: CDR1 ENHRY, CDR2 SYGVKD. CDR3 protein: CASRRPGNTIYF. The CDR3 DNA sequence: TGTGCCAGCCGCCGACCTGGAAACACCATATATTTT.

The chain recombines TRBV6-6 with TRBJ1-6; D may be TRBD1 (5 bases). The CDR3 contains 16 residues. The V and J ends lost 5 bases and 4 bases respectively, with 15 bases between them. The germline V gene has CDR1 MNHNY and CDR2 SVGAGI (reference sequence). CDR3 DNA: TGTGCCAGCAGTCGGACAAGTGGGCCTTATAATTCACCCCTCCACTTT. It yields the protein CASSRTSGPYNSPLHF.

This clone occurred a few times. V and J are TRBV2 and TRBJ1-1; no clear D. The CDR3 totals 14 residues. From germline, CDR1 is SNHLY and CDR2 FYNNEI. V was cut by 2 bases and J by 1 base, with 8 bases left in between. This chain's CDR3 is CASSELATNTEAFF. CDR3 in DNA: TGTGCCAGCAGTGAACTCGCAACGAACACTGAAGCTTTCTTT.

V gene TRBV10-3 combines with J gene TRBJ2-1, with a possible D match to TRBD2 (6 bases). Germline V lookup: CDR1 ENHRY, CDR2 SYGVKD. Between the trimmed V and J ends, which lost 6 bases and 8 bases, there was a span of 14 bases. The CDR3 is 13 residues long. The CDR3 sequence is CAISPGVADEQFF. CDR3 nucleotide sequence: TGTGCCATCAGCCCGGGGGTAGCCGATGAGCAGTTCTTC.

This chain joins TRBV6-6 and TRBJ2-7, with a possible D match to TRBD1 (6 bases). CDR1 and CDR2 from the germline V gene are MNHNY and SVGAGI (reference sequence). With 6 bases removed from V and 7 bases from J, the gap between germline ends came to 19 bases. This CDR3 spans 14 amino acids. The CDR3 DNA reads TGTGCCAGCAGGGACGCCGGGACACTCGGGGAGCAGTACTTC. Encoded protein: CASRDAGTLGEQYF.

The chain uses TRBV25-1 and TRBJ2-7, with D tentatively TRBD1 (5 bases). The CDR3 sequence is 15 residues long. Trimming removed 3 bases from V and 2 bases from J, with 14 bases in between. The germline CDR1 and CDR2 sequences are MGHDK and SYGVNS. Here the CDR3 DNA reads TGTGCCAGCAGTGAGATGCAGGGCATCACCTACGAGCAGTACTTC. Residues: CASSEMQGITYEQYF.

V gene TRBV5-1 combines with J gene TRBJ1-2, with D perhaps matching TRBD1 (5 bases). From germline, CDR1 is SGHRS and CDR2 YFSETQ. Deletions cut 0 bases from V and 1 base from J, with 7 bases between. The CDR3 consists of 14 residues. CDR3 amino acids: CASSLAGGNYGYTF. The CDR3 DNA reads TGCGCCAGCAGCTTGGCGGGGGGTAACTATGGCTACACCTTC. The full variable domain, completed using reference TRBV5-1 and TRBJ1-2, is KAGVTQTPRYLIKTRGQQVTLSCSPISGHRSVSWYQQTPGQGLQFLFEYFSETQRNKGNFPGRFSGRQFSNSRSEMNVSTLELGDSALYLCASSLAGGNYGYTFGSGTRLTVV.

CDR3 sequence: CASSYGRGAYEQYF. The DNA for the CDR3 is TGTGCCAGCAGCTATGGACGGGGAGCCTACGAGCAGTACTTC. The rearrangement links TRBV7-9 to TRBJ2-7, with D possibly being TRBD2 (5 bases). V lost 4 bases to trimming and J lost 2 bases, with 12 bases between them. The germline V gene encodes CDR1 SEHNR and CDR2 FQNEAQ (reference sequence). CDR3 length equals 14 residues.

V usage is TRBV2 and J usage is TRBJ2-1, with no clear D. This CDR3 is built from 13 residues. In germline, CDR1 is SNHLY, CDR2 FYNNEI. V lost 0 bases, J lost 9 bases, and 9 bases lay in between. The CDR3 reads CASSEAQRTEQFF. CDR3 sequence (DNA): TGTGCCAGCAGTGAAGCCCAGAGAACTGAGCAGTTCTTC.

V gene TRBV18 combines with J gene TRBJ2-7, with 9 bases that match TRBD2. Germline values: CDR1 KGHSH, CDR2 LQKENI. V lost 3 bases to trimming and J lost 0 bases; unmatched junction nucleotides: 6. The CDR3 is 16 amino acids. The CDR3, as DNA: TGTGCCAGCTCACCGATGAGCGGGGGGATCTCCTACGAGCAGTACTTC. Its protein product is CASSPMSGGISYEQYF.

The rearrangement uses TRBV5-1 and TRBJ2-3; 11 bases align to TRBD1. After removal of 0 bases from V and 5 bases from J, the junction contained 5 bases not matched to a gene. Germline values: CDR1 SGHRS, CDR2 YFSETQ. CDR3 size: 16 residues. The chain's CDR3 is CASSLDGQGAGDTQYF. In DNA form, the CDR3 reads TGCGCCAGCAGCTTGGATGGACAGGGGGCCGGAGATACGCAGTATTTT.

The genes are TRBV19 and TRBJ1-1; no definite D call. Between the trimmed V and J ends, which lost 4 bases and 9 bases, there was a span of 9 bases. CDR1 is LNHDA and CDR2 is SQIVND in the germline V gene (reference sequence). This CDR3 spans 11 amino acids. The CDR3 reads CASSTREKAFF. The CDR3, as DNA: TGTGCCAGTAGTACGCGGGAAAAAGCTTTCTTT.

The chain combines TRBV2 with TRBJ2-2, with 8 nucleotides matching TRBD1. Germline CDR1 SNHLY, CDR2 FYNNEI. With V trimmed by 8 bases and J by 5 bases, 13 bases remained unmatched. This CDR3 is 16 amino acids long. The CDR3 here is CASRAQGARRTGELFF. The CDR3 region has the DNA TGTGCCAGCCGGGCGCAGGGGGCAAGACGAACCGGGGAGCTGTTTTTT.